This T cell receptor (beta chain) was sequenced for a study of T cells expressing NK-cell markers (dated by TCRdb to the early 2020s). A note on the overall study: In sorted CD3+CD56+NKG2C+, CD3+CD56+NKG2C- and CD3+CD56-NKG2C+ T-cell subsets from several donors, TCR beta-chain repertoires were profiled. Among the eight sequenced donors, only one was HCMV-seronegative, while the other seven were HCMV-seropositive. Randomly selected healthy volunteers, three men and five women, were used as the eight sequenced donors. Illumina HiSeq 2000/2500, MiSeq or NextSeq was used to sequence libraries as 2 x 150 bp reads.

Data came from an Illumina HiSeq 2000. The TCR beta cDNA libraries were made using 5'RACE template switching, a step that added both a universal primer site and unique molecular identifiers. cDNA synthesis was primed from the TCR beta constant segment, followed by two successive PCR amplification steps. The authors' analysis ran thus. MIGEC was used to demultiplex reads and group reads by UMI, and MiTCR was used to assemble and quantify clonotypes. To exclude erroneous sequences, only TCR cDNA sequences supported by at least two reads were retained. The tcR package was used for downstream repertoire analysis, with clonotypes matched between fractions based on CDR3 nucleotide sequence plus V segment. Antigen specificity was annotated against VDJdb with VDJmatch, allowing one amino acid substitution in CDR3. The reads went through TCRdb reprocessing, and each CDR3 protein sequence gets one entry with no DNA. The V and J calls reflect TCRdb's pipeline rather than the authors' work. The sample table records 300,000 to 500,000 distinct CDR3 sequences. The ten largest clones take up approximately 11% of the sample.

A commercial ELISA kit detecting HCMV-specific IgG in serum was used to determine HCMV serostatus. Peripheral blood mononuclear cells were isolated from blood by Ficoll density gradient centrifugation. Points the paper makes about the study in general: In several donors, the dominant CD3+CD56+NKG2C+ clonotypes were found to rank among the top 10 CD8+ clonotypes and to make up about 1.0-7.5% of CD8+ T cells. Those dominant clonotypes were again the most abundant among CD3+CD56-NKG2C+ cells in a few donors, at roughly 25-60.1%. It remained unclear whether the expanded NKG2C-expressing T cell clones were specific for HCMV antigens.

CDR1 and CDR2 were assigned from the germline V gene as MGHDK and SYGVNS. From the cysteine through the phenylalanine, the CDR3 covers 16 amino acids. No DNA appears here. A remark on this clonotype: There is no known antigen for this receptor.

Source material: blood T cells: a sorted CD56 or NKG2C T cell subset, CD4+ or CD8+ T cells, or bulk PBMC T cells (not recorded which). The clonotype comes from a woman aged 45-65 years in good health. Donor details come from another sample of the same person, matched by shared clones. The chain joins TRBV25-1 to TRBJ2-5; TCRdb names TRBD1, which stays unverified in the absence of DNA. The CDR3 sequence is CASSEWKGGYAETQYF.